A selection of T cell receptor beta chains follows, all from one sample in a study of cytomegalovirus exposure and HLA in healthy donors. Generated by immunoSEQ multiplex PCR, the TCRdb table keeps only in-frame clones and is missing some. The data contain under 200,000 clones, around 80% of them singletons. Sequencing was done on a sample of PBMCs. All receptors come from a woman in her thirties in good health and CMV-seropositive. CDR3s include the opening cysteine and the closing phenylalanine or tryptophan. Fields, in order: J gene, V gene, D gene, clone size, CDR3 DNA, CDR3 protein. D genes are given only for firm matches. Clone size appears in some rows only: once, few, many, or a class for an expanded clone.

j_gene: TRBJ1-1; v_gene: TRBV5-5; d_gene: -; abundance: once; CDR3nt: TGTGCCAGCAGCTTGGGGGCGCGGGACACTGAAGCTTTCTTT; CDR3aa: CASSLGARDTEAFF
j_gene: TRBJ2-7; v_gene: TRBV7-2; d_gene: -; abundance: -; CDR3nt: TGTGCCAGCAGGGGTGCGGGGGCCGGGTACGAGCAGTACTTC; CDR3aa: CASRGAGAGYEQYF
j_gene: TRBJ1-3; v_gene: TRBV7-9; d_gene: -; abundance: -; CDR3nt: TGTGCCAGCAGCTTAGGGTGGGGCAGCAGAAACACCATATATTTT; CDR3aa: CASSLGWGSRNTIYF
j_gene: TRBJ2-7; v_gene: TRBV6-6; d_gene: -; abundance: -; CDR3nt: TGTGCCAGCAGTTACTCGACTTCAGGGGAGCAGTACTTC; CDR3aa: CASSYSTSGEQYF
j_gene: TRBJ1-4; v_gene: TRBV18; d_gene: -; abundance: -; CDR3nt: TGTGCCAGCTCACTTAGTGCAACTAATGAAAAACTGTTTTTT; CDR3aa: CASSLSATNEKLFF
j_gene: TRBJ2-3; v_gene: TRBV11-2; d_gene: -; abundance: -; CDR3nt: TGTGCCAGCAGCTTACAGCAGGGTTGGGATACGCAGTATTTT; CDR3aa: CASSLQQGWDTQYF
j_gene: TRBJ2-2; v_gene: TRBV5-1; d_gene: TRBD2; abundance: -; CDR3nt: TGCGCCAGCAGCCCCGCGGGGGGCCCCGGGGAGCTGTTTTTT; CDR3aa: CASSPAGGPGELFF
j_gene: TRBJ2-3; v_gene: TRBV7-2; d_gene: TRBD2; abundance: once; CDR3nt: TGTGCCAGCAGCCCTAGCGGGGATACGCAGTATTTT; CDR3aa: CASSPSGDTQYF
j_gene: TRBJ1-4; v_gene: TRBV11-2; d_gene: TRBD1; abundance: -; CDR3nt: TGTGCCAGCAGGATGATCAGGGGACAGGGGGATGAAAAACTGTTTTTT; CDR3aa: CASRMIRGQGDEKLFF
j_gene: TRBJ2-3; v_gene: TRBV27; d_gene: -; abundance: -; CDR3nt: TGTGCCAGCAGTTTATCGCTCAGGGAAGGGGCAGATACGCAGTATTTT; CDR3aa: CASSLSLREGADTQYF
j_gene: TRBJ2-1; v_gene: TRBV19; d_gene: TRBD1; abundance: -; CDR3nt: TGTGCCAGTAGTACGGGACAGGGGGCCTTCGATGAGCAGTTCTTC; CDR3aa: CASSTGQGAFDEQFF
j_gene: TRBJ2-5; v_gene: TRBV7-2; d_gene: -; abundance: -; CDR3nt: TGTGCCAGCAGCTTAGGCGCCTACGAGACCCAGTACTTC; CDR3aa: CASSLGAYETQYF
j_gene: TRBJ1-5; v_gene: TRBV4-1; d_gene: -; abundance: -; CDR3nt: TGCGCCAGCAGCCAAGAGAGCGGAGGCCGTCAGCCCCAGCATTTT; CDR3aa: CASSQESGGRQPQHF
j_gene: TRBJ2-5; v_gene: TRBV19; d_gene: TRBD2; abundance: -; CDR3nt: TGTGCCAGTAGTATGGAACGACTAGCGGGAGAGGGAGAGACCCAGTACTTC; CDR3aa: CASSMERLAGEGETQYF
j_gene: TRBJ2-7; v_gene: TRBV27; d_gene: TRBD2; abundance: -; CDR3nt: TGTGCCAGCAGTTTATTCCCGGGACTAGTAAGGCACGAGCAGTACTTC; CDR3aa: CASSLFPGLVRHEQYF
j_gene: TRBJ1-2; v_gene: TRBV30; d_gene: -; abundance: -; CDR3nt: TGTGCCTGGAGTGTACTGTCTAACTATGGCTACACCTTC; CDR3aa: CAWSVLSNYGYTF
j_gene: TRBJ2-2; v_gene: TRBV9; d_gene: TRBD2; abundance: -; CDR3nt: TGTGCCAGCAGCGTTCGGTCTAGCGGGAACACCGGGGAGCTGTTTTTT; CDR3aa: CASSVRSSGNTGELFF
j_gene: TRBJ1-4; v_gene: TRBV27; d_gene: TRBD1; abundance: once; CDR3nt: TGTGCCAGCAGTGCTAAGGGGGCTAAAGAAAAACTGTTTTTT; CDR3aa: CASSAKGAKEKLFF
j_gene: TRBJ1-2; v_gene: TRBV5-6; d_gene: -; abundance: -; CDR3nt: TGTGCCAGCAGCTTCCGTTATGGCTACACCTTC; CDR3aa: CASSFRYGYTF
j_gene: TRBJ1-5; v_gene: TRBV5-1; d_gene: -; abundance: -; CDR3nt: TGCGCCAGCAGCTTGGTCGGGGGAGATCAGCCCCAGCATTTT; CDR3aa: CASSLVGGDQPQHF
j_gene: TRBJ1-5; v_gene: TRBV6-5; d_gene: -; abundance: -; CDR3nt: TGTGCCAGCAGTTGGCAGGGAAATCAGCCCCAGCATTTT; CDR3aa: CASSWQGNQPQHF
j_gene: TRBJ2-7; v_gene: TRBV29-1; d_gene: -; abundance: -; CDR3nt: TGCAGCGTTGAAGGCGGGACAGAGTTATCCTACGAGCAGTACTTC; CDR3aa: CSVEGGTELSYEQYF
j_gene: TRBJ2-6; v_gene: TRBV4-3; d_gene: -; abundance: -; CDR3nt: TGCGCCAGCAGCCAAGTACGGTCTGGGGCCAACGTCCTGACTTTC; CDR3aa: CASSQVRSGANVLTF
j_gene: TRBJ1-3; v_gene: TRBV30; d_gene: TRBD1; abundance: few; CDR3nt: TGTGCCTGGAGTAGACAGGGGACTGGAAACACCATATATTTT; CDR3aa: CAWSRQGTGNTIYF
j_gene: TRBJ2-7; v_gene: TRBV7-2; d_gene: TRBD1; abundance: -; CDR3nt: TGTGCCAGCAGCTTAGACCGGGACAGCACCTACGAGCAGTACTTC; CDR3aa: CASSLDRDSTYEQYF
j_gene: TRBJ1-3; v_gene: TRBV5-4; d_gene: TRBD1; abundance: -; CDR3nt: TGTGCCAGCAGCTTGGTGGGACAGGAGAGCTCTGGAAACACCATATATTTT; CDR3aa: CASSLVGQESSGNTIYF
j_gene: TRBJ2-1; v_gene: TRBV9; d_gene: TRBD2; abundance: -; CDR3nt: TGTGCCAGCAGTGAAGGGAGGGACAATGAGCAGTTCTTC; CDR3aa: CASSEGRDNEQFF
j_gene: TRBJ1-4; v_gene: TRBV6-6; d_gene: TRBD1; abundance: -; CDR3nt: TGTGCCAGCAGACGATCGGACAGGGGTGGGCAGAAACTGTTTTTT; CDR3aa: CASRRSDRGGQKLFF